This T cell receptor (beta chain) came from a study of blood T cell repertoires in COVID-19. The overall study: PBMCs, B-cell-depleted T cells, or T cells were the source of the cDNA or gDNA that made up the material.

Source study methods: The assay estimated nucleated cells by amplifying reference gene primers. This table comes from immunoSEQ multiplex PCR, and its TCRdb copy is limited to in-frame clones, with some not included. V and J calls and clone size follow that table, whereas D and trimming were derived from the DNA. The table lists 80,000 to 95,000 clones, 88% of them singletons. The sequence derives from a man in his 70s with acute or convalescent COVID-19. Sequenced input: peripheral blood.

The CDR3 coding sequence is TGTGCCAGCAGTATAACAGGGGCTCACGAGCAGTACTTC. Its protein product is CASSITGAHEQYF. The chain carries TRBV27 and TRBJ2-7; 7 nucleotides agree with TRBD1. Germline V gene sequence: CDR1 MNHEY, CDR2 SMNVEV (reference sequence). The CDR3 runs 13 residues. With 5 bases clipped from V and 5 bases from J, the junction kept 6 bases outside the gene matches.